The present T cell receptor (beta chain) was sequenced within a study of blood T cell repertoires in COVID-19. Recovery among Cohort 3 donors was established by two negative PCRs, clearance, or symptom resolution. This table comes from immunoSEQ multiplex PCR, and its TCRdb copy is limited to in-frame clones, with some not included. The table has roughly 380,000 clones, about 89% seen once. CDR3 length equals 19 residues. The source of this sequence is a man aged 30 to 45 who had recovered from COVID-19. The V and J genes are TRBV21-1 and TRBJ1-6. TRBV21-1 constitutes a pseudogene. The sample was PBMCs or T cells enriched from blood (not recorded which). The CDR3 reads CASSKRSGPRSPWNSPLHF. The DNA for the CDR3 is TGTGCCAGCAGCAAGCGGAGCGGGCCACGGTCCCCTTGGAATTCACCCCTCCACTTT.